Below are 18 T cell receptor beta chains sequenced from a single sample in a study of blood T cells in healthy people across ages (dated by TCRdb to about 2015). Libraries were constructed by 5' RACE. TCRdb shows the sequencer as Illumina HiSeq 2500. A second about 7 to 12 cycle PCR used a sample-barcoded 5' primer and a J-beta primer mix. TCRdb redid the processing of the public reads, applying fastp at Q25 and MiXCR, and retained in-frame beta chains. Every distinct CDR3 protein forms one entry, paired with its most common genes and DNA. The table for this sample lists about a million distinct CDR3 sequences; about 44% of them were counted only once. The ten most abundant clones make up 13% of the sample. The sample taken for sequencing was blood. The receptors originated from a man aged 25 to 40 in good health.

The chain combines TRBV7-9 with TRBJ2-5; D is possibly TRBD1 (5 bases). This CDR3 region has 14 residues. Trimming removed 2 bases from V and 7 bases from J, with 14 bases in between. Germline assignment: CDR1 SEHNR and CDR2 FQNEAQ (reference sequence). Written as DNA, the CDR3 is TGTGCCAGCAGCTTACTGGCAGGGTCGGGGACCCAGTACTTC. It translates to CASSLLAGSGTQYF.

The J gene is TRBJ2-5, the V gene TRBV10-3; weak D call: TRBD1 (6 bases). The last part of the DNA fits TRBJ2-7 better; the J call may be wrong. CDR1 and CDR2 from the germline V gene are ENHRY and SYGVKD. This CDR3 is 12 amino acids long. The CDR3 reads CAIRDDRLEQYF. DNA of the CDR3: TGTGCCATCAGGGATGACAGGCTCGAGCAGTACTTC.

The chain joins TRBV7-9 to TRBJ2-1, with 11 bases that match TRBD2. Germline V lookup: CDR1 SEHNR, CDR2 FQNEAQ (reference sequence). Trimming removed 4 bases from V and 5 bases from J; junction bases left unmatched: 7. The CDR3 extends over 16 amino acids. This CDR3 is CASSSPLAGGHNEQFF. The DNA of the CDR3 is TGTGCCAGCAGCTCCCCCTTAGCGGGGGGGCACAATGAGCAGTTCTTC.

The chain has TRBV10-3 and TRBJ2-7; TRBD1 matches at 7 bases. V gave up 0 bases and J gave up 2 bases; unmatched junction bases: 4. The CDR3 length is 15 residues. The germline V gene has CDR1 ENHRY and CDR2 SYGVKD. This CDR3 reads CAISESRDSTYEQYF. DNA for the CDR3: TGTGCCATCAGTGAGTCCAGGGACAGCACCTACGAGCAGTACTTC.

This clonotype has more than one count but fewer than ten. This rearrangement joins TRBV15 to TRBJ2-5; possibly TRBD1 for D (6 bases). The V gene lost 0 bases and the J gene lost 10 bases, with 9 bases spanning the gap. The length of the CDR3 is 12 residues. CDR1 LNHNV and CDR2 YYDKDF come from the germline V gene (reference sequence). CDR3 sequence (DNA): TGTGCCACCAGCAGAGATCAAGGGGGCCAGTACTTC. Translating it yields CATSRDQGGQYF.

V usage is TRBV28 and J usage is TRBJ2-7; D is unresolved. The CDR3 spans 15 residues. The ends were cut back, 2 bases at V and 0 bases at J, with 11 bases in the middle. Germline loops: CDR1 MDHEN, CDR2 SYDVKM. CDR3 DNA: TGTGCCAGCAGTTTAGGGCGGTTGAGCTCCTACGAGCAGTACTTC. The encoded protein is CASSLGRLSSYEQYF.

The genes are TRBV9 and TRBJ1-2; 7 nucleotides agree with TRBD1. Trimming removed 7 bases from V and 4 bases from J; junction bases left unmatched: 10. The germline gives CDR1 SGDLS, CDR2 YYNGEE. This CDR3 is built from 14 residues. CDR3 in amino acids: CASAVTGAGYGYTF. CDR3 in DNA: TGTGCCAGCGCGGTAACAGGGGCGGGCTATGGCTACACCTTC.

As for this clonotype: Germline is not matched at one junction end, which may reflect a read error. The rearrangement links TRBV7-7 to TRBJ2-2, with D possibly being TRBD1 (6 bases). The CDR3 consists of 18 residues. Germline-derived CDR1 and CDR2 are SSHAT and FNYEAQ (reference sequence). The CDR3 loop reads CASSLVGPQGPNTGELFF. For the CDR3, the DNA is TGTGCTAGCAGCTTAGTGGGCCCACAGGGACCAAACACCGGGGAGCTGTTTTTT.

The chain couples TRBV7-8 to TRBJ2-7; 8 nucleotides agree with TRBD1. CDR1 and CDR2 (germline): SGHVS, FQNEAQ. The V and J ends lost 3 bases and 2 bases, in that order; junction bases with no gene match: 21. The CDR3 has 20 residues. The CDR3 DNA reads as TGTGCCAGCAGCTTTCTGGGGATACGACAGGGGAGTAAAAGAGCCTACGAGCAGTACTTC. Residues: CASSFLGIRQGSKRAYEQYF.

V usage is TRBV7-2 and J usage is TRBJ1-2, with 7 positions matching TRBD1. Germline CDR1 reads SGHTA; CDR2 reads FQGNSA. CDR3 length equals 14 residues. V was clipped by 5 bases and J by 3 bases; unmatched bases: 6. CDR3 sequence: CASSGGTADYGYTF. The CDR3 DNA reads TGTGCCAGCAGCGGGGGGACAGCTGACTATGGCTACACCTTC. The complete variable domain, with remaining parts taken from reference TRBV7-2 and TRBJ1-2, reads GAGVSQSPSNKVTEKGKDVELRCDPISGHTALYWYRQSLGQGLEFLIYFQGNSAPDKSGLPSDRFSAERTGGSVSTLTIQRTQQEDSAVYLCASSGGTADYGYTFGSGTRLTVV.

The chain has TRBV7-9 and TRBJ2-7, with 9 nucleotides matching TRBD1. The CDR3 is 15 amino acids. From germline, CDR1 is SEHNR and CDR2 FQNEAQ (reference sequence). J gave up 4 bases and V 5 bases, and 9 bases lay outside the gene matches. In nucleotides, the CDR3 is TGTGCCAGCAGCGCCTTGGACAGGGGAAAATACGAGCAGTACTTC. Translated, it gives CASSALDRGKYEQYF.

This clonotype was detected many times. The CDR3 spells CSARDRGNTEAFF. In DNA, the CDR3 is TGCAGTGCTCGGGACAGGGGGAACACTGAAGCTTTCTTT. This chain joins TRBV20-1 and TRBJ1-1; 10 bases are shared with TRBD1. This CDR3 is built from 13 residues. Germline trimming cut 5 bases from V and 1 base from J; bases unmatched to any gene: 1. Germline CDR1 reads DFQATT; CDR2 reads SNEGSKA (reference sequence).

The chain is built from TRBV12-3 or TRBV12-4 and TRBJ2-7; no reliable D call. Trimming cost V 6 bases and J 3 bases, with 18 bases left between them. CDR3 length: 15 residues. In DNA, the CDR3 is TGTGCCAGCAGCTCCAACCGCGAGCAACTCTACGAGCAGTACTTC. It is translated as CASSSNREQLYEQYF.

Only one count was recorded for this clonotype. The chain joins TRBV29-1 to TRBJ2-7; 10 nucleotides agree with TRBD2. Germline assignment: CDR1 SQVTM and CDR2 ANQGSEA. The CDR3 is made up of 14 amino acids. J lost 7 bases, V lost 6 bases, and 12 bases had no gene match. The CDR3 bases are TGCAGCGTAGTAGCGGGGGGCAATTCCAATGAGCAGTACTTC. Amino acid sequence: CSVVAGGNSNEQYF.

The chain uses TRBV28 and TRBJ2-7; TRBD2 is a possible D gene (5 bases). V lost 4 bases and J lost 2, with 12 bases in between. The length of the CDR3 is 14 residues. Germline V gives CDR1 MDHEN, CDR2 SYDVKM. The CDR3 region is CASSSEGRAYEQYF. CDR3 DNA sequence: TGTGCCAGCAGTTCTGAGGGTCGCGCCTACGAGCAGTACTTC.

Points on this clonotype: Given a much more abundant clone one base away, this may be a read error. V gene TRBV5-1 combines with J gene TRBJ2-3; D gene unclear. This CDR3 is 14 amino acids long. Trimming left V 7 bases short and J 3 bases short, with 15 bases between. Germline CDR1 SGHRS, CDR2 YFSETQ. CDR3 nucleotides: TGCGCCAGCGGCGGACGACCAGATACAGATACGCAGTATTTT. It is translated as CASGGRPDTDTQYF.

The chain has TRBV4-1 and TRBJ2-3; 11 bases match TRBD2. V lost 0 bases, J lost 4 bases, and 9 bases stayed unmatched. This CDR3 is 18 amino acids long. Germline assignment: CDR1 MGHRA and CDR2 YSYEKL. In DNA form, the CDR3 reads TGCGCCAGCAGCCAAGATAGGACTAGCGGGTATGTACCAGATACGCAGTATTTT. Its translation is CASSQDRTSGYVPDTQYF.

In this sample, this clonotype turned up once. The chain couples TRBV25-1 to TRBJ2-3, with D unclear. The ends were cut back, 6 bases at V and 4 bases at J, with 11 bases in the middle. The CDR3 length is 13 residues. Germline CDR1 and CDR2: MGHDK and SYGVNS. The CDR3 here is CASSHARADTQYF. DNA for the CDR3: TGTGCCAGCAGCCACGCAAGGGCAGATACGCAGTATTTT.